One T cell receptor beta chain is described in this entry. Participant-given clinical history determined each cohort assignment. These data belong to a study of blood T cell repertoires in COVID-19. Study as a whole: Sites across the United States, Italy and Spain contributed samples from acute and convalescent COVID-19.

The repertoire was sequenced with immunoSEQ multiplex PCR; TCRdb's copy has only in-frame clones and lacks some. The sample carries approximately 200,000 clones, about nine tenths recorded once. Trimming pared 5 bases from V and 2 bases from J, leaving 9 bases between. Germline CDR1 reads MNHEY; CDR2 reads SVGAGI. The CDR3 consists of 13 residues. The sequence came from a woman younger than 45 who had recovered from COVID-19. The sequenced sample was PBMCs or T cells enriched from blood (not recorded which). This chain uses TRBV6-5 with TRBJ1-2; a weak D match, TRBD1 (6 bases). Here the CDR3 DNA reads TGTGCCAGCAGTCCCACAGGGAACTATGGCTACACCTTC. It yields the protein CASSPTGNYGYTF.